This T cell receptor beta chain was documented in a study of blood T cell repertoires in COVID-19. The CDR3 is 14 amino acids. Germline CDR1 SGHRS, CDR2 YFSETQ. V trimming: 3 bases; J trimming: 2 bases; junction bases outside the gene matches: 5. Original processing methods: Estimated nucleated cell counts came from reference gene primer amplification. The protocol was immunoSEQ multiplex PCR, while the TCRdb copy is restricted to in-frame clones and leaves out a portion. That table gives V, J and clone size, and the DNA gave D and trimming. The sample yields more than 95,000 clones, roughly 82% seen once.

The sequenced sample consisted of peripheral blood. This sequence was found in a man older than 75 with acute or convalescent COVID-19. The rearrangement uses TRBV5-1 and TRBJ2-7, with 7 positions matching TRBD1. The CDR3 nucleotides read TGCGCCAGCAGCTCTACTGACAGGGCCTACGAGCAGTACTTC. This gives the protein CASSSTDRAYEQYF.